The 27 T cell receptor beta chains below were found in one sample sequenced in a study of OX40 agonist ivuxolimab in advanced cancers. The data were produced by immunoSEQ multiplex PCR, yet TCRdb's version contains in-frame clones alone and is incomplete. The sample contains about 79,000 clones, more than 90% of which appear only once. The sequenced sample was CD4+ or CD8+ T cells sorted from blood, obtained in a trial of the OX40 agonist ivuxolimab. These receptors originate from an adult with an advanced solid tumor such as melanoma, head and neck, liver or kidney cancer.

The chain links TRBV13 to TRBJ2-2; 7 bases align to TRBD2. V shed 2 bases and J 6 bases; nucleotides not matched to a gene: 6. The germline CDR1 and CDR2 sequences are PRHDT and FYEKMQ (reference sequence). The CDR3 spans 15 residues. The CDR3, as DNA: TGTGCCAGCAGCTTACAGCGGGGAAAGCCCGGGGAGCTGTTTTTT. This encodes CASSLQRGKPGELFF.

The chain recombines TRBV4-2 with TRBJ2-5; maybe TRBD2 (6 bases). With 4 bases removed from V and 0 bases from J, the gap between germline ends came to 15 bases. In germline, CDR1 is LGHNA, CDR2 YNFKEQ. The CDR3 loop spans 16 amino acids. CDR3 nucleotide sequence: TGTGCCAGCAGCCCTCAGAAGTGGGGGGACCAAGAGACCCAGTACTTC. Translating it yields CASSPQKWGDQETQYF.

The gene calls are TRBV9 and TRBJ2-7, with TRBD1 matching 9 bases. The V segment lost 3 bases and the J segment 4 bases; nucleotides outside the gene matches: 8. The CDR3 spans 15 residues. The germline V gene has CDR1 SGDLS and CDR2 YYNGEE. The chain's CDR3 is CASSEGQGPRYEQYF. The CDR3 DNA reads as TGTGCCAGCAGCGAAGGACAGGGGCCCCGGTACGAGCAGTACTTC.

The J gene is TRBJ1-2, the V gene TRBV6-5, with D possibly matching TRBD1 (5 bases). The CDR3 spans 14 residues. V was pared by 0 bases and J by 5 bases, with 10 bases between. From germline, CDR1 is MNHEY and CDR2 SVGAGI. Here the CDR3 DNA reads TGTGCCAGCAGTTACTCGAGCGGGGCTTATGGCTACACCTTC. Translating it yields CASSYSSGAYGYTF.

The chain links TRBV28 to TRBJ2-7; D is perhaps TRBD1 (6 bases). The ends were cut back, 7 bases at V and 2 bases at J, with 18 bases in the middle. The germline V gene has CDR1 MDHEN and CDR2 SYDVKM. This CDR3 spans 15 amino acids. CDR3 DNA sequence: TGTGCCAGCAATTCATGGGGGCGGGCTCCCTACGAGCAGTACTTC. It codes for CASNSWGRAPYEQYF. The variable domain in full, completed from reference TRBV28 and TRBJ2-7, reads DVKVTQSSRYLVKRTGEKVFLECVQDMDHENMFWYRQDPGLGLRLIYFSYDVKMKEKGDIPEGYSVSREKKERFSLILESASTNQTSMYLCASNSWGRAPYEQYFGPGTRLTVT.

The rearrangement joins TRBV6-5 to TRBJ2-7, with 9 bases matching TRBD2. There are 16 residues in the CDR3. The germline gives CDR1 MNHEY, CDR2 SVGAGI. The V segment lost 0 bases and the J segment 0 bases; nucleotides outside the gene matches: 3. The CDR3 nucleotides read TGTGCCAGCAGTTACTCGGGTAGCGGGAGCTCCTACGAGCAGTACTTC. It is translated as CASSYSGSGSSYEQYF.

The chain recombines TRBV30 with TRBJ2-1; D is tentatively TRBD1 or TRBD2 (5 bases each). From germline, CDR1 is GTSNPN and CDR2 SVGIG (reference sequence). The CDR3 consists of 15 residues. V lost 4 bases, J lost 0 bases, and 13 bases lay in between. CDR3 sequence: CAWNKGTSSYNEQFF. CDR3 DNA: TGTGCCTGGAACAAAGGGACCTCCTCCTACAATGAGCAGTTCTTC.

The V gene is TRBV5-5, the J gene TRBJ2-7; the D gene is possibly TRBD1 (8 bases). CDR3 length: 15 amino acids. CDR1 is SGHKS, CDR2 YYEKEE, per germline (reference sequence). Trimming pared 0 bases from V and 4 bases from J, leaving 14 bases between. The CDR3 nucleotides read TGTGCCAGCAGCTTGGGACAGGGGCGGGAGTACGAGCAGTACTTC. Translated, it gives CASSLGQGREYEQYF.

This chain uses TRBV30 with TRBJ1-5; 7 bases map to TRBD1. V dropped 5 bases and J dropped 3; count of bases not matched to a gene: 4. The CDR3 totals 13 residues. Germline CDR1 reads GTSNPN; CDR2 reads SVGIG (reference sequence). CDR3 protein: CAWAGTDNQPQHF. CDR3 coding DNA: TGTGCCTGGGCCGGGACAGACAATCAGCCCCAGCATTTT.

The chain has TRBV5-5 and TRBJ2-7; 7 nucleotides agree with TRBD2. Germline CDR1 reads SGHKS; CDR2 reads YYEKEE (reference sequence). V was clipped by 4 bases and J by 3 bases; unmatched bases: 7. The CDR3 runs to 14 residues. The CDR3 protein is CASSLGTTNYEQYF. CDR3 DNA sequence: TGTGCCAGCAGCCTAGGGACTACAAACTACGAGCAGTACTTC.

This chain joins TRBV6-5 and TRBJ2-1, with D maybe TRBD2 (6 bases). This CDR3 has 16 residues. CDR1 and CDR2 (germline): MNHEY, SVGAGI. V was trimmed by 0 bases and J by 9 bases, leaving 18 bases between them. DNA of the CDR3: TGTGCCAGCAGTTACTCTAGCGGCCTCAGTACGGGTGAGCAGTTCTTC. Translated: CASSYSSGLSTGEQFF.

This clone was recorded once. The chain joins TRBV11-3 to TRBJ2-1; possibly TRBD1 or TRBD2 for D (7 bases each). CDR3 length: 15 residues. V was pared by 6 bases and J by 3 bases, with 15 bases between. In germline, CDR1 is SGHNT, CDR2 YENEEA. The CDR3 protein is CASSSGGELYNEQFF. CDR3 DNA sequence: TGTGCCAGCAGTTCAGGGGGGGAACTCTACAATGAGCAGTTCTTC.

V gene TRBV28 combines with J gene TRBJ1-5; TRBD1 might be the D (5 bases). Trimming removed 4 bases from V and 4 bases from J, with 11 bases in between. Germline V gives CDR1 MDHEN, CDR2 SYDVKM. The CDR3 length is 14 residues. CDR3 nucleotide sequence: TGTGCCAGCAGTTCCAGGGCAAAGAATCAGCCCCAGCATTTT. Encoded protein: CASSSRAKNQPQHF.

This chain links TRBV6-5 with TRBJ2-5, with unresolved D. CDR3 length: 15 amino acids. Germline V gene lookup returns CDR1 MNHEY and CDR2 SVGAGI. V lost 0 bases to trimming and J lost 1 base, with 9 bases between them. CDR3 in amino acids: CASSYSILTQETQYF. CDR3 DNA: TGTGCCAGCAGTTACTCGATACTAACCCAAGAGACCCAGTACTTC.

The CDR3 sequence: CAAKDGALGYTF. As DNA, the CDR3 is TGTGCCGCAAAGGACGGAGCCCTTGGCTACACCTTC. The chain uses TRBV18 and TRBJ1-2; D not certain. CDR3 length: 12 amino acids. In germline, CDR1 is KGHSH, CDR2 LQKENI. V gave up 11 bases and J gave up 7 bases, with 17 bases separating them.

The chain uses TRBV27 and TRBJ1-2, with D hard to call. CDR1 is MNHEY and CDR2 is SMNVEV in the germline V gene (reference sequence). Trimming removed 0 bases from V and 8 bases from J, with 13 bases in between. The CDR3 has 14 residues. The CDR3 bases are TGTGCCAGCAGTTTATCGGCCCCCTATGCGGGCTACACCTTC. Translating it yields CASSLSAPYAGYTF.

The sample holds one count of this clone. The chain carries TRBV4-1 and TRBJ2-7; 7 positions agree with TRBD1. V trimming: 0 bases; J trimming: 7 bases; junction bases outside the gene matches: 9. CDR1 is MGHRA, CDR2 YSYEKL, per germline. CDR3 length: 15 amino acids. The CDR3 loop is CASSQDSQGVREQYF. CDR3 bases: TGCGCCAGCAGCCAAGATAGCCAGGGGGTTAGGGAGCAGTACTTC.

This clone occurred once. J is TRBJ2-3 and V is TRBV6-1; D could derive from TRBD1 or TRBD2 (6 bases each). The CDR3 totals 14 residues. Germline-derived CDR1 and CDR2 are MNHNS and SASEGT. The ends were cut back, 3 bases at V and 2 bases at J, with 9 bases in the middle. This CDR3 is CASSDGGSTDTQYF. The CDR3 DNA follows: TGTGCCAGCAGTGACGGGGGCTCCACAGATACGCAGTATTTT.

The sample holds one count of this clone. V and J are TRBV15 and TRBJ2-7; either TRBD1 or TRBD2 may fit D (5 bases each). The V gene lost 3 bases and the J gene lost 0 bases, with 9 bases spanning the gap. CDR3 length: 14 residues. Per the germline V gene, CDR1 is LNHNV and CDR2 is YYDKDF (reference sequence). The CDR3, as DNA: TGTGCCACCAGCAGGGGGACGTTCTCCTACGAGCAGTACTTC. This sequence encodes CATSRGTFSYEQYF. The variable domain in full, with the rest retrieved from reference TRBV15 and TRBJ2-7, is DAMVIQNPRYQVTQFGKPVTLSCSQTLNHNVMYWYQQKSSQAPKLLFHYYDKDFNNEADTPDNFQSRRPNTSFCFLDIRSPGLGDTAMYLCATSRGTFSYEQYFGPGTRLTVT.

The gene calls are TRBV5-4 and TRBJ2-3; no definite D call. Germline values: CDR1 SGHNT, CDR2 YYREEE (reference sequence). Trimming stripped 4 bases from V and 4 bases from J, with 22 bases between. The CDR3 length is 17 residues. The CDR3 region is CASSPLPGRSASDTQYF. The CDR3 nucleotides read TGTGCCAGCAGCCCCCTGCCCGGCCGGAGTGCCTCAGATACGCAGTATTTT.

The J gene is TRBJ2-2, the V gene TRBV29-1; the D is unclear. V shed 1 base and J shed 2 bases, with 5 bases lying between them. In germline, CDR1 is SQVTM, CDR2 ANQGSEA. The CDR3 spans 13 residues. CDR3 coding DNA: TGCAGCGTTGAAGCTCCAAACACCGGGGAGCTGTTTTTT. It encodes CSVEAPNTGELFF.

J is TRBJ1-1 and V is TRBV7-2, with a possible D match to TRBD1 (5 bases). V was clipped by 5 bases and J by 3 bases, with 16 bases between them. The germline gives CDR1 SGHTA, CDR2 FQGNSA. The CDR3 totals 15 residues. CDR3 in amino acids: CASSPPGRSDTEAFF. Written as DNA, the CDR3 is TGTGCCAGCAGCCCACCGGGGCGTTCGGACACTGAAGCTTTCTTT.

The chain employs TRBV9 and TRBJ1-2; TRBD1 matches 7 bases. The CDR3 contains 15 residues. Germline values: CDR1 SGDLS, CDR2 YYNGEE. Trimming removed 5 bases from V and 3 bases from J; junction bases left unmatched: 10. CDR3: CASRGGQDFHYGYTF. CDR3 in DNA: TGTGCCAGCAGAGGCGGACAGGATTTTCACTATGGCTACACCTTC.

The chain carries TRBV12-5 and TRBJ1-4; D not resolved. There are 13 residues in the CDR3. Germline V gene lookup returns CDR1 LGHNT and CDR2 FRNRAP. Trimming cost V 2 bases and J 8 bases, with 9 bases left between them. CDR3 DNA sequence: TGTGCTAGTGGTTTGTCGACAAGAGAAAAACTGTTTTTT. It translates to CASGLSTREKLFF.

The chain couples TRBV5-4 to TRBJ2-7; tentatively, D is TRBD1 (6 bases). The ends were cut back, 1 base at V and 7 bases at J, with 12 bases in the middle. CDR1 is SGHNT, CDR2 YYREEE, per germline (reference sequence). This CDR3 region has 13 residues. Here the CDR3 DNA reads TGTGCCAGCAGCTTGATGGGGGCGTGGGAGCAGTACTTC. Its translation: CASSLMGAWEQYF. The whole variable domain, remainder taken from reference TRBV5-4 and TRBJ2-7, is ETGVTQSPTHLIKTRGQQVTLRCSSQSGHNTVSWYQQALGQGPQFIFQYYREEENGRGNFPPRFSGLQFPNYSSELNVNALELDDSALYLCASSLMGAWEQYFGPGTRLTVT.

The CDR3 here is CASRIGESYEQYF. The CDR3, as DNA: TGTGCCAGCAGGATCGGAGAGTCCTACGAGCAGTACTTC. This chain uses TRBV28 with TRBJ2-7; no definite D call. Trimming removed 6 bases from V and 1 base from J, with 10 bases in between. The germline V gene has CDR1 MDHEN and CDR2 SYDVKM. This CDR3 comprises 13 residues.

V gene TRBV10-3 combines with J gene TRBJ1-1, with D maybe TRBD1 (6 bases). This CDR3 comprises 14 residues. CDR1 and CDR2 (germline): ENHRY, SYGVKD. V was shortened by 3 bases and J by 4 bases, with 12 bases between the two germline ends. The DNA for the CDR3 is TGTGCCATCAGTGAAAGGGGGGATGGCACTGAAGCTTTCTTT. This translates into CAISERGDGTEAFF.